The 20 T cell receptor beta chains given below trace back to one sample, sequenced in a study of T cell responses to AZD1222 COVID-19 vaccine (dated by TCRdb to about 2021). The library was produced with the immunoSEQ multiplex PCR assay. Not all clones reach the TCRdb copy of this immuneACCESS table, which keeps in-frame sequences only. Checked studies attribute under half of the gap to unresolved V genes and leave the rest unexplained. The table for this sample lists 150,000 to 200,000 clones; 70% to 90% of them were counted only once. The ten largest account for 11% of the sample. The sample's time point label is to be understood as: about 28 days (+/-7) after the second vaccine dose. The sample here was peripheral blood, taken 28 days after the second AZD1222 dose. All receptors derive from an adult who received the AZD1222 COVID-19 vaccine.

This rearrangement joins TRBV7-2 to TRBJ2-3; no reliable D call. Germline CDR1 is SGHTA and CDR2 is FQGNSA. CDR3 length equals 14 residues. V lost 2 bases to trimming and J lost 1 base, with 7 bases between them. CDR3 residues: CASSLYWGTDTQYF. CDR3 nucleotides: TGTGCCAGCAGCTTATATTGGGGCACAGATACGCAGTATTTT.

This clone has a single count. J is TRBJ2-7 and V is TRBV20-1; D call uncertain. The germline V gene encodes CDR1 DFQATT and CDR2 SNEGSKA (reference sequence). This CDR3 is 11 amino acids long. The V gene lost 6 bases and the J gene lost 5 bases, with 11 bases spanning the gap. CDR3: CSAGRFHEQYF. Here the CDR3 DNA reads TGCAGTGCGGGAAGATTTCACGAGCAGTACTTC.

The chain combines TRBV3-1 (or the pseudogene TRBV3-2) with TRBJ2-1; weak D call: TRBD2 (5 bases). Trimming removed 1 base at V and 3 bases at J, with 10 bases between. The CDR3 covers 15 residues. Germline CDR1 reads LGHDT; CDR2 reads YNNKEL (reference sequence). Here the CDR3 reads CASSQGERNYNEQFF. Written as DNA, the CDR3 is TGTGCCAGCAGCCAAGGGGAGCGGAACTACAATGAGCAGTTCTTC.

The CDR3 bases are TGTGCCAGTAGTATAGAAGCTGGGGCCAACGTCCTGACTTTC. It codes for CASSIEAGANVLTF. This sequence joins TRBV19 and TRBJ2-6; no reliable D call. The ends were cut back, 0 bases at V and 2 bases at J, with 2 bases in the middle. The CDR3 contains 14 residues. From germline, CDR1 is LNHDA and CDR2 SQIVND (reference sequence).

The CDR3 DNA reads TGTGCCAGCAGACCTGGGACTAGCATTGCGGCAGATACGCAGTATTTT. As protein: CASRPGTSIAADTQYF. The J gene is TRBJ2-3, the V gene TRBV5-4, with 9 bases aligning to TRBD2. The junction had 11 bases not matched to a gene; V was cut back by 5 bases and J by 4 bases. Germline V gives CDR1 SGHNT, CDR2 YYREEE (reference sequence). CDR3 length equals 16 residues.

This sequence joins TRBV5-4 and TRBJ1-4; perhaps TRBD1 as D (5 bases). Germline loops: CDR1 SGHNT, CDR2 YYREEE (reference sequence). CDR3 length: 14 residues. V was shortened by 4 bases and J by 6 bases, with 13 bases between the two germline ends. The CDR3 DNA reads TGTGCCAGCAGCGCGGAGCCGGGGGATGAAAAACTGTTTTTT. This sequence encodes CASSAEPGDEKLFF.

V and J are TRBV3-1 (or the pseudogene TRBV3-2) and TRBJ1-5; D is ambiguous. V was shortened by 1 base and J by 0 bases, with 1 base between the two germline ends. Germline values: CDR1 LGHDT, CDR2 YNNKEL (reference sequence). CDR3 length: 13 residues. The CDR3 DNA is TGTGCCAGCAGCCAAGTTAGCAATCAGCCCCAGCATTTT. Residues: CASSQVSNQPQHF.

V and J are TRBV7-3 and TRBJ1-1; D remains ambiguous. V lost 1 base and J lost 0, with 6 bases in between. Germline V gives CDR1 SGHTA, CDR2 FQGTGA. This CDR3 is built from 14 residues. This CDR3 reads CASSLRGLNTEAFF. The CDR3 DNA sequence: TGTGCCAGCAGCTTAAGAGGCTTGAACACTGAAGCTTTCTTT.

The genes are TRBV29-1 and TRBJ2-2, with D perhaps matching TRBD1 (6 bases). V shed 4 bases and J shed 5 bases, with 14 bases lying between them. The CDR3 extends over 14 amino acids. Germline loops: CDR1 SQVTM, CDR2 ANQGSEA. CDR3 loop: CSVVGTPQTGELFF. The CDR3, as DNA: TGCAGCGTTGTTGGGACACCCCAAACCGGGGAGCTGTTTTTT.

This clone was counted once. The chain is built from TRBV11-3 and TRBJ2-1; 9 bases fit TRBD2. J lost 9 bases, V lost 5 bases, and 14 bases had no gene match. Looked up from germline, CDR1 is SGHNT and CDR2 is YENEEA. There are 16 residues in the CDR3. The CDR3, as DNA: TGTGCCAGCAGCGCTAGCGGGACGGGCATTAGCGGTGAGCAGTTCTTC. Protein sequence: CASSASGTGISGEQFF. The full variable domain, rest sourced from reference TRBV11-3 and TRBJ2-1, is EAGVVQSPRYKIIEKKQPVAFWCNPISGHNTLYWYLQNLGQGPELLIRYENEEAVDDSQLPKDRFSAERLKGVDSTLKIQPAELGDSAVYLCASSASGTGISGEQFFGPGTRLTVL.

V gene TRBV7-2 combines with J gene TRBJ1-6, with unresolved D. The CDR3 has 14 amino acids. The germline V gene encodes CDR1 SGHTA and CDR2 FQGNSA. Trimming pared 0 bases from V and 2 bases from J, leaving 2 bases between. The CDR3 loop reads CASSLATYNSPLHF. The DNA for the CDR3 is TGTGCCAGCAGCTTAGCAACCTATAATTCACCCCTCCACTTT. Full variable domain (missing parts from reference TRBV7-2 and TRBJ1-6): GAGVSQSPSNKVTEKGKDVELRCDPISGHTALYWYRQSLGQGLEFLIYFQGNSAPDKSGLPSDRFSAERTGGSVSTLTIQRTQQEDSAVYLCASSLATYNSPLHFGNGTRLTVT.

V and J are TRBV5-4 and TRBJ2-7; 7 bases align to TRBD2. The J segment lost 0 bases and the V segment lost 3 bases, leaving 9 bases of the junction unmatched. The CDR3 is made up of 16 amino acids. CDR1 and CDR2 from the germline V gene are SGHNT and YYREEE (reference sequence). The CDR3, as DNA: TGTGCCAGCAGCTCTGGCGGGCTAGCGGACTCCTACGAGCAGTACTTC. As protein: CASSSGGLADSYEQYF.

The chain couples TRBV5-4 to TRBJ2-7; D is possibly TRBD1 (6 bases). The CDR3 consists of 14 residues. CDR1 and CDR2 from the germline V gene are SGHNT and YYREEE (reference sequence). The V gene lost 1 base and the J gene lost 3 bases, with 11 bases spanning the gap. The CDR3 loop is CASSLSDRSYEQYF. The CDR3 region has the DNA TGTGCCAGCAGCTTGTCGGACAGAAGCTACGAGCAGTACTTC.

This sequence joins TRBV4-1 and TRBJ2-5; D tentatively fits TRBD1 or TRBD2 (5 bases each). V gave up 1 base and J gave up 3 bases, with 12 bases separating them. CDR1 and CDR2 (germline): MGHRA, YSYEKL. This CDR3 contains 15 residues. This CDR3 is CASSQVQGPKETQYF. As DNA, the CDR3 is TGCGCCAGCAGCCAAGTCCAGGGACCGAAAGAGACCCAGTACTTC.

This clone was seen once. V usage is TRBV7-9 and J usage is TRBJ2-7, with D maybe TRBD1 (5 bases). V lost 1 base and J 1 base, leaving 8 bases between the germline ends. This CDR3 is 14 amino acids long. Germline-derived CDR1 and CDR2 are SEHNR and FQNEAQ (reference sequence). The CDR3 region is CASSLEGLSYEQYF. CDR3 sequence (DNA): TGTGCCAGCAGCTTAGAGGGGCTTTCCTACGAGCAGTACTTC.

The chain links TRBV9 to TRBJ2-3, with 7 bases aligning to TRBD1. J was trimmed by 1 base and V by 4 bases; bases with no gene match: 9. Looked up from germline, CDR1 is SGDLS and CDR2 is YYNGEE. The CDR3 covers 16 residues. The CDR3 sequence is CASSLLQGVGTDTQYF. The CDR3 coding sequence is TGTGCCAGCAGCCTTCTCCAGGGGGTTGGCACAGATACGCAGTATTTT.

This clone was seen a single time. The chain links TRBV5-1 to TRBJ2-3; 8 bases agree with TRBD2. Trimming cost V 0 bases and J 2 bases; bases outside gene matches: 5. Germline V gene lookup returns CDR1 SGHRS and CDR2 YFSETQ. The CDR3 is made up of 16 amino acids. Here the CDR3 reads CASSLGRGGLTDTQYF. In nucleotides, the CDR3 is TGCGCCAGCAGCTTGGGACGGGGGGGCCTCACAGATACGCAGTATTTT.

This clone has a single count. The V gene is TRBV3-1 (or the pseudogene TRBV3-2), the J gene TRBJ1-1; D remains ambiguous. The CDR3 is made up of 13 amino acids. In germline, CDR1 is LGHDT, CDR2 YNNKEL (reference sequence). V dropped 3 bases and J dropped 1 base, with 6 bases sitting between them. The CDR3 DNA reads as TGTGCCAGCAGCCACAGGAGGAACACTGAAGCTTTCTTT. Translating it yields CASSHRRNTEAFF.

V usage is TRBV19 and J usage is TRBJ2-3, with D unresolved. Germline V lookup: CDR1 LNHDA, CDR2 SQIVND (reference sequence). The CDR3 runs 15 residues. V was shortened by 1 base and J by 2 bases, with 10 bases between the two germline ends. Here the CDR3 reads CASSIALTVTDTQYF. In nucleotides, the CDR3 is TGTGCCAGTAGTATAGCGCTAACCGTCACAGATACGCAGTATTTT.

The rearrangement links TRBV28 to TRBJ1-2; no reliable D call. Trimming removed 3 bases from V and 8 bases from J, with 16 bases in between. This CDR3 is built from 14 residues. Germline lookup yields CDR1 MDHEN and CDR2 SYDVKM. In DNA, the CDR3 is TGTGCCAGCAGTTTGGCTGGAAGAGATTCGGGCTACACCTTC. It specifies CASSLAGRDSGYTF.